A selection of T cell receptor beta chains follows, all from one sample in a study of preoperative IRX-2 immunotherapy in early breast cancer. Profiled with immunoSEQ multiplex PCR; TCRdb holds only in-frame clones, not every one. The sample records 40,000 to 45,000 clones, approximately 75% being singletons. Sequencing used tumor tissue, obtained after IRX-2 immunotherapy. All receptors derive from a human donor with breast cancer. The CDR3 runs from the conserved cysteine through the conserved F or W. The D gene is left open where the match is weak. A clone size is listed for some rows: how often the clone was seen (once, few, many), or a class if it is expanded.

length | D | J | V | size | CDR3 | DNA
15 | - | TRBJ1-5 | TRBV11-3 | few | CASSSPDRSNQPQHF | TGTGCCAGCAGCTCCCCGGACAGATCCAATCAGCCCCAGCATTTT
15 | TRBD1 | TRBJ2-7 | TRBV5-1 | few | CASSFGQDLPYEQYF | TGCGCCAGCAGCTTCGGACAGGATTTGCCCTACGAGCAGTACTTC
14 | - | TRBJ2-2 | TRBV5-1 | - | CASAIRGNTGKLFF | TGCGCCAGTGCGATTAGGGGGAACACCGGGAAGCTGTTTTTT
15 | TRBD1 | TRBJ2-5 | TRBV28 | - | CASSRTGGAGETQYF | TGTGCCAGCAGTCGCACAGGGGGCGCGGGGGAGACCCAGTACTTC
16 | - | TRBJ2-1 | TRBV11-3 | - | CASSLFRLGPQNEQFF | TGTGCCAGCAGCTTATTCCGACTAGGGCCTCAAAATGAGCAGTTCTTC
12 | - | TRBJ2-7 | TRBV6-8 | - | CASSPRGPGRYF | TGTGCCAGCAGTCCCCGTGGGCCAGGTCGGTACTTC
15 | TRBD2 | TRBJ2-7 | TRBV5-1 | - | CASSTWEGPAYEQYF | TGCGCCAGCTCCACCTGGGAGGGTCCAGCCTACGAGCAGTACTTC
13 | TRBD1 | TRBJ1-2 | TRBV7-1 | - | CASSPGTAQGYTF | TGTGCCAGCAGCCCCGGGACAGCTCAAGGCTACACCTTC
14 | - | TRBJ2-6 | TRBV7-1 | - | CASTPRSGANVLTF | TGTGCCAGCACCCCCCGCTCTGGGGCCAACGTCCTGACTTTC
12 | - | TRBJ2-1 | TRBV27 | - | CASSPQYGEQFF | TGTGCCAGCAGCCCCCAGTACGGTGAGCAGTTCTTC
14 | - | TRBJ1-5 | TRBV11-3 | few | CASSLEGPSRSQHF | TGTGCCAGCAGCTTAGAAGGGCCCTCAAGGTCCCAGCATTTT
12 | - | TRBJ1-2 | TRBV6-8 | - | CASTERLGGYTF | TGTGCCAGCACCGAGAGGCTGGGGGGCTACACCTTC
16 | TRBD2 | TRBJ2-7 | TRBV29-1 | - | CSVDGLAGERTYEQYF | TGCAGCGTTGATGGACTAGCGGGGGAACGAACCTACGAGCAGTACTTC
13 | TRBD1 | TRBJ2-3 | TRBV28 | - | CASQQGGTDTQYF | TGTGCCAGCCAGCAGGGGGGCACAGATACGCAGTATTTT
12 | - | TRBJ2-1 | TRBV29-1 | - | CSVTISYNEQFF | TGCAGCGTGACAATCTCCTACAATGAGCAGTTCTTC
18 | TRBD2 | TRBJ2-7 | TRBV18 | - | CASSLLDFSRSGTYEQYF | TGTGCCAGCTCCCTTCTAGATTTTTCGCGCAGCGGGACCTACGAGCAGTACTTC
16 | - | TRBJ2-3 | TRBV1 | few | CASSSGTSAWTDTQYF | TGCGCCAGCAGCTCCGGGACTAGCGCTTGGACAGATACGCAGTATTTT
11 | - | TRBJ2-7 | TRBV30 | - | CAWSVQGKQYF | TGTGCCTGGAGTGTACAAGGGAAGCAGTACTTC
16 | TRBD1 | TRBJ1-4 | TRBV11-3 | - | CASSWGQGVPNEKLFF | TGTGCCAGCAGCTGGGGACAGGGAGTACCTAATGAAAAACTGTTTTTT
14 | TRBD1 | TRBJ1-5 | TRBV6-8 | - | CASSPGTGGSPQHF | TGTGCCAGCAGTCCCGGGACAGGAGGATCGCCCCAGCATTTT
13 | - | TRBJ1-2 | TRBV29-1 | - | CSVEGRSLGGYTF | TGCAGCGTTGAAGGGCGCAGCCTTGGAGGCTACACCTTC
12 | - | TRBJ2-1 | TRBV6-8 | - | CASSPPRDEQFF | TGTGCCAGCAGCCCCCCTCGGGATGAGCAGTTCTTC
17 | - | TRBJ2-2 | TRBV5-1 | - | CASSLEPQGPNTGELFF | TGCGCCAGCAGCTTAGAGCCCCAAGGGCCGAACACCGGGGAGCTGTTTTTT
17 | TRBD1 | TRBJ1-2 | TRBV6-8 | - | CASSSHTGQGADYGYTF | TGTGCCAGCAGTTCACACACGGGGCAGGGGGCGGACTATGGCTACACCTTC
14 | - | TRBJ1-2 | TRBV6-4 | - | CASSSSGYVDGYTF | TGTGCCAGCAGTTCGTCAGGGTATGTGGATGGCTACACCTTC
16 | - | TRBJ1-1 | TRBV12-5 | - | CASGLVSGGVGTEAFF | TGTGCTAGTGGTTTGGTTTCCGGTGGGGTAGGCACTGAAGCTTTCTTT
15 | TRBD2 | TRBJ2-1 | TRBV11-3 | - | CASSPRTSPGNEQFF | TGTGCCAGCAGCCCCCGGACTAGTCCGGGCAATGAGCAGTTCTTC
15 | TRBD1 | TRBJ2-5 | TRBV7-1 | - | CASSFRQGREETQYF | TGTGCCAGCAGCTTTCGACAGGGGCGCGAAGAGACCCAGTACTTC
17 | TRBD2 | TRBJ2-3 | TRBV5-1 | - | CASSLSPRLAGTDTQYF | TGCGCCAGCAGCTTGTCCCCCCGACTAGCGGGCACAGATACGCAGTATTTT
12 | - | TRBJ1-2 | TRBV19 | - | CASSPNQYGYTF | TGTGCCAGTAGTCCAAATCAGTATGGCTACACCTTC
14 | - | TRBJ2-5 | TRBV5-1 | - | CASSLLGGVETQYF | TGCGCCAGCAGCTTGTTAGGGGGAGTGGAGACCCAGTACTTC
15 | - | TRBJ2-7 | TRBV11-3 | - | CASKTTGPPSYEQYF | TGTGCCAGCAAGACCACCGGGCCTCCATCCTACGAGCAGTACTTC
14 | - | TRBJ2-1 | TRBV19 | few | CASSIEPGYNEQFF | TGTGCCAGTAGTATAGAGCCAGGCTACAATGAGCAGTTCTTC
13 | - | TRBJ1-1 | TRBV7-4 | few | CASSTSPGTEAFF | TGTGCCAGCAGCACAAGCCCGGGTACTGAAGCTTTCTTT
16 | TRBD2 | TRBJ2-5 | TRBV11-1 | - | CASSPRGSGREETQYF | TGTGCCAGCAGTCCCAGGGGAAGCGGGAGGGAAGAGACCCAGTACTTC
13 | - | TRBJ2-5 | TRBV18 | - | CASSPAGSETQYF | TGTGCCAGCTCACCGGCAGGGTCCGAGACCCAGTACTTC
12 | - | TRBJ1-1 | TRBV28 | - | CASSLKGNEAFF | TGTGCCAGCAGTTTAAAGGGTAATGAAGCTTTCTTT
15 | TRBD1 | TRBJ2-1 | TRBV5-1 | - | CASSFQGDSYNEQFF | TGCGCCAGCAGCTTCCAGGGGGACTCCTACAATGAGCAGTTCTTC
15 | - | TRBJ1-5 | TRBV5-1 | - | CASSLGGTSNQPQHF | TGCGCCAGCAGCTTGGGGGGGACGAGCAATCAGCCCCAGCATTTT
14 | TRBD1 | TRBJ1-3 | TRBV5-1 | - | CASSSTGAGNTIYF | TGCGCCAGCAGCTCGACAGGGGCTGGAAACACCATATATTTT
14 | - | TRBJ2-7 | TRBV11-3 | - | CASSLYEGRSEQYF | TGTGCCAGCAGCTTATACGAGGGGCGAAGCGAGCAGTACTTC
14 | - | TRBJ1-2 | TRBV6-1 | once | CASSEGVKLYGYTF | TGTGCCAGCAGTGAAGGGGTCAAGCTCTATGGCTACACCTTC
14 | - | TRBJ2-2 | TRBV5-1 | - | CASRTVANTGELFF | TGCGCCAGCAGGACAGTCGCGAACACCGGGGAGCTGTTTTTT
12 | TRBD1 | TRBJ1-4 | TRBV6-8 | once | CAIGQGREKLFF | TGTGCCATCGGACAGGGTAGAGAAAAACTGTTTTTT
12 | - | TRBJ2-7 | TRBV6-8 | once | CASNTGSYEQYF | TGTGCCAGCAATACAGGGTCCTACGAGCAGTACTTC
14 | TRBD1 | TRBJ2-7 | TRBV5-1 | - | CASSIGQEIYEQYF | TGCGCCAGCAGCATTGGACAGGAGATCTACGAGCAGTACTTC
16 | TRBD2 | TRBJ2-1 | TRBV5-1 | - | CASSLAVSGEYNEQFF | TGCGCCAGCAGCTTGGCTGTTAGCGGGGAGTACAATGAGCAGTTCTTC
16 | - | TRBJ1-4 | TRBV19 | once | CASSGLGVSTNEKLFF | TGTGCCTCGTCAGGGTTAGGGGTTTCGACTAATGAAAAACTGTTTTTT
14 | - | TRBJ2-1 | TRBV5-1 | - | CASSLDSSRSEQFF | TGCGCCAGCAGCTTGGACTCTAGTCGGAGTGAGCAGTTCTTC